This TCR beta chain was identified in a study of blood T cell repertoires in COVID-19. This CDR3 region has 16 residues. Germline assignment: CDR1 MNHNY and CDR2 SVGAGI (reference sequence). Trimming pared 3 bases from V and 6 bases from J, leaving 20 bases between. As originally analysed: Reference gene primer amplification gave nucleated cell count estimates. Clones were sequenced by immunoSEQ multiplex PCR, and TCRdb holds only the in-frame ones, with some missing. The DNA gave D and trimming, while V, J and clone size come from that table. The table has around 140,000 clones, around 82% seen once; the top ten hold about two fifths.

The sequenced sample consisted of peripheral blood. The chain employs TRBV6-6 and TRBJ1-1; TRBD1 is a possible D gene (5 bases). This clonotype originated in a human donor in a cohort sampled during active COVID-19. The CDR3 DNA follows: TGTGCCAGCAGTTATGGGGCAGGGTGGGATGGCGCTGAAGCTTTCTTT. Translating it yields CASSYGAGWDGAEAFF.